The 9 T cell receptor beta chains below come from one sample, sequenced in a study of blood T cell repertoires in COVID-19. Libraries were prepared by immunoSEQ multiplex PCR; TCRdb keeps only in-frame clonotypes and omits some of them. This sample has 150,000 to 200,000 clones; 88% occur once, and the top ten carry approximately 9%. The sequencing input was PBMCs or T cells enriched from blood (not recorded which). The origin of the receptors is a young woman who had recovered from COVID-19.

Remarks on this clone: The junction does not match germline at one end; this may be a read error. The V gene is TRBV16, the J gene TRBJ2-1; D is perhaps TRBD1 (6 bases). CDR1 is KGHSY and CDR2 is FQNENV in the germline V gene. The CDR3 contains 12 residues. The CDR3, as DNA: TGTGCCAGCACCGCGGCTGGGGACACCGCAATCTTC. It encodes CASTAAGDTAIF.

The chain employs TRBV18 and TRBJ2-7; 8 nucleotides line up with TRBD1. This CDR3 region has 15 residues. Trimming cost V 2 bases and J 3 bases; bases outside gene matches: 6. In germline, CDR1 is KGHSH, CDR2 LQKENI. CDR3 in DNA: TGTGCCAGCTCACCATATAGGACAGGGAACTACGAGCAGTACTTC. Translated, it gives CASSPYRTGNYEQYF.

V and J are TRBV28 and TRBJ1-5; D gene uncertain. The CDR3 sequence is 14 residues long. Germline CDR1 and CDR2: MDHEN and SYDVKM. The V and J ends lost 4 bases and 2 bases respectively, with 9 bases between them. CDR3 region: CASSSIGGNQPQHF. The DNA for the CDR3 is TGTGCCAGCAGTTCAATCGGGGGCAATCAGCCCCAGCATTTT.

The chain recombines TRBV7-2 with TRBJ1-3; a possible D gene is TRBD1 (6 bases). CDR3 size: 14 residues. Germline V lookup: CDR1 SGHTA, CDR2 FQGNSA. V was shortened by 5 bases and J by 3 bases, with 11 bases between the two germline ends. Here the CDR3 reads CASSLGQIGNTIYF. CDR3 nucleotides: TGTGCCAGCAGCCTCGGACAGATTGGAAACACCATATATTTT. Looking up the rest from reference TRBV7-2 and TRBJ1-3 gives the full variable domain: GAGVSQSPSNKVTEKGKDVELRCDPISGHTALYWYRQSLGQGLEFLIYFQGNSAPDKSGLPSDRFSAERTGGSVSTLTIQRTQQEDSAVYLCASSLGQIGNTIYFGEGSWLTVV.

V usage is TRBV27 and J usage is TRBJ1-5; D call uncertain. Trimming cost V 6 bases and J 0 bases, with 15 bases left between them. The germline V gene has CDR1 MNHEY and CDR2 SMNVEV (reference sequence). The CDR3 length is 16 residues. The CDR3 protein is CASSPFPVVSNQPQHF. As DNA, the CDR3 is TGTGCCAGCAGCCCATTCCCGGTCGTTAGCAATCAGCCCCAGCATTTT.

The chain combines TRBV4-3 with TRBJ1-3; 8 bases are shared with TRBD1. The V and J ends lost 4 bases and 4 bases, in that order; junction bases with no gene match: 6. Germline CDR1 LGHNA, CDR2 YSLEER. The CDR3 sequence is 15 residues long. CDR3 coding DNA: TGCGCCAGCAGCCTAGCGACAGGGGAAGGAAACACCATATATTTT. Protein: CASSLATGEGNTIYF.

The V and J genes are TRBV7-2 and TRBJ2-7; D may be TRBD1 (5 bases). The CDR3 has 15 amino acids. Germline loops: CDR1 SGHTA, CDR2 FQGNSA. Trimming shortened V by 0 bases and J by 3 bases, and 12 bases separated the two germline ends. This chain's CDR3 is CASSLAQGLFYEQYF. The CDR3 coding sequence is TGTGCCAGCAGCTTAGCGCAGGGATTGTTCTACGAGCAGTACTTC.

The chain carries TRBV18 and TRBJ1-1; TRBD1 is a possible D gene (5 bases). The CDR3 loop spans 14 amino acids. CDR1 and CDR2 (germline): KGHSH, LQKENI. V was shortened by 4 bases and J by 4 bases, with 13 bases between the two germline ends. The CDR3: CASSRMEGTTEAFF. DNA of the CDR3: TGTGCCAGCTCACGGATGGAGGGGACCACTGAAGCTTTCTTT.

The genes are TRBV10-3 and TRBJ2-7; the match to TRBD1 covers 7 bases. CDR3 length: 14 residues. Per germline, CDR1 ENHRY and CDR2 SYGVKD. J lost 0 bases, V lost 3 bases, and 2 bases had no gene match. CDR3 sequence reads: CAISDYRGSYEQYF. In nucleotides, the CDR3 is TGTGCCATCAGTGACTACAGGGGCTCCTACGAGCAGTACTTC.